This T cell receptor beta chain was profiled in a study of T-cell reconstitution after alpha-beta-depleted transplantation in children. Unique molecular identifiers featured in how the TCRbeta library was prepared. TCRdb re-derived calls from the PCR reads in MiXCR, one entry per CDR3 protein. The sample holds about 600,000 distinct CDR3 sequences, 10% to 15% seen once. This clonotype was seen repeatedly, ten times or more. The antigen is undetermined. J was trimmed by 7 bases and V by 0 bases; bases with no gene match: 7. Germline assignment: CDR1 SGHRS and CDR2 YFSETQ. The CDR3 totals 14 residues. The study, taken as a whole, reports: It was surviving recipient T cells and thymic progenitors that gave some patients high TCRbeta diversity at day 60. Several hundred expanded graft clones reportedly were the source of alpha-beta T cells about two months after transplant. Newly generated T cells supplied most T-cell counts and diversity one year post-transplant.

This specimen was PBMCs, mostly from graft donor cells, taken 360 days after TCRalphabeta/CD19-depleted stem cell transplant. This chain links TRBV5-1 with TRBJ2-7, with 7 bases that match TRBD2. The sequence came from a male patient under 18 who had a stem cell transplant for acute myeloid leukemia, so the T cells may come from the graft donor. CDR3 bases: TGCGCCAGCAGCTTGGCCCAGCGGGGAAATGAGCAGTACTTC. This encodes CASSLAQRGNEQYF.